The T cell receptor (beta chain) described here comes from a study of CD8 T cells in ankylosing spondylitis (dated by TCRdb to about 2017). Regarding the research as a whole: To find TCR variants linked to disease, the study profiled T cell receptor beta repertoires in ankylosing spondylitis patients and healthy donors. Samples of peripheral blood were taken, and for ankylosing spondylitis patients, synovial fluid was collected as well. The full study cohort comprised about 25 ankylosing spondylitis patients and roughly 100 healthy donors. Findings and caveats that apply to the study as a whole: A TCR beta motif of several highly homologous amino acid variants appeared characteristic of blood from ankylosing spondylitis patients. Some of the motif variants had been reported before in the synovial fluid and blood of reactive arthritis patients, a finding that suggests common disease-initiation mechanisms. In peripheral blood, the disease-linked clones were found at relatively low frequencies and had a CD8+ phenotype. According to the report, matched synovial fluid samples from ankylosing spondylitis patients were significantly enriched for the disease-linked clones.

Instrument used: Illumina HiSeq 2500. Quantitative 5'-RACE with molecular barcodes was used to prepare TCR beta libraries. The study's processing was this. To identify disease-linked TCR variants, a new computational method was used, one built on a probabilistic model of VDJ rearrangement. TCRdb reran the public reads through fastp at Q25 and MiXCR, keeping productive beta chains. Each CDR3 protein gets just one entry, which takes the most common genes and DNA from the rows behind it. In this record, the V and J calls reflect TCRdb's handling and not the investigators' own analysis. The sample records about 35,000 distinct CDR3 sequences, 10% to 13% of which are singletons. The ten largest make up about a sixth of the sample. This clonotype has just a few counts. It lacks a known antigen. The input lacks base qualities; no much larger clone sits a single base away. V lost 3 bases and J lost 6 bases; the stretch between them is 3 bases long. Including cysteine and phenylalanine, the CDR3 has 12 amino acids. The only DNA kept is the CDR3, 36 bases in frame from the first base. Based on the germline V gene (reference sequence), the CDR1 and CDR2 sequences are LNHDA and SQIVND.

The V gene is TRBV19 and the J gene is TRBJ1-6, with the D gene call left open. Sequencing was carried out using blood, either unsorted or a sorted T cell fraction (not recorded which). This TCR was recovered from a male donor with ankylosing spondylitis or in good health (not recorded which). Read as DNA, the sequence is TGTGCCAGTAGTATGGTTAATTCACCCCTCCACTTT. Its coded protein is CASSMVNSPLHF.